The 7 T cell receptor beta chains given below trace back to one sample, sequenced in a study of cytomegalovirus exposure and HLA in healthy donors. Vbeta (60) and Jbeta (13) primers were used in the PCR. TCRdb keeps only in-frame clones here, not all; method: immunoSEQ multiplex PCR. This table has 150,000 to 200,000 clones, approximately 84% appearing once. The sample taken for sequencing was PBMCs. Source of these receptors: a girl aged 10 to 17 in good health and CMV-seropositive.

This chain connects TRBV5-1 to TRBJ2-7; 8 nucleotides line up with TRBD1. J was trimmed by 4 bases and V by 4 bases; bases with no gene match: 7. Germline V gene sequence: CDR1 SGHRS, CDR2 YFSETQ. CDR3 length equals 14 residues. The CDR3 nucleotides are TGCGCCAGCAGCCCAAGACAGGGGCGGTACGAGCAGTACTTC. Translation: CASSPRQGRYEQYF.

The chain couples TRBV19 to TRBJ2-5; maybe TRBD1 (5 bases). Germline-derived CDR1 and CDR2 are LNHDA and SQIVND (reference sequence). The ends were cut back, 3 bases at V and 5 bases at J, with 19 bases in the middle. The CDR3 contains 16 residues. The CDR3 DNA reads TGTGCCAGTAGTATTGGGGTAGGCAGGGCGGTGGAGACCCAGTACTTC. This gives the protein CASSIGVGRAVETQYF. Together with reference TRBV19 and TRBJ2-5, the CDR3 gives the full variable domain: DGGITQSPKYLFRKEGQNVTLSCEQNLNHDAMYWYRQDPGQGLRLIYYSQIVNDFQKGDIAEGYSVSREKKESFPLTVTSAQKNPTAFYLCASSIGVGRAVETQYFGPGTRLLVL.

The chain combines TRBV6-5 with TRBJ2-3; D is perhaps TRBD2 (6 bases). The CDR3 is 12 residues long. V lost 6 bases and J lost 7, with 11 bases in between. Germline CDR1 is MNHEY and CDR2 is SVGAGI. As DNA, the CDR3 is TGTGCCAGCAGCCCCGGAGGGCATACGCAGTATTTT. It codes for CASSPGGHTQYF.

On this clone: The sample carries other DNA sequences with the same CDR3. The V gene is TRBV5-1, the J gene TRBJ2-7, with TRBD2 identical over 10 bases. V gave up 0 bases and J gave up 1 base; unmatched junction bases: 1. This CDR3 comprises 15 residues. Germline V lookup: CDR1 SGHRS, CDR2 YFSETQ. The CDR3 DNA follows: TGCGCCAGCAGCTTGGGGACTAGCGGATCCTACGAGCAGTACTTC. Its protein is CASSLGTSGSYEQYF.

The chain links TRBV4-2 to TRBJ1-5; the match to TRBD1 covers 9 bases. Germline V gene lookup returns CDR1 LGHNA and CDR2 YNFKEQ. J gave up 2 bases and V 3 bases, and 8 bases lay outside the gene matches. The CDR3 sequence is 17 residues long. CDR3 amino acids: CASSHGTGKIGNQPQHF. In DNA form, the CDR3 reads TGTGCCAGCAGCCATGGGACAGGGAAGATTGGCAATCAGCCCCAGCATTTT.

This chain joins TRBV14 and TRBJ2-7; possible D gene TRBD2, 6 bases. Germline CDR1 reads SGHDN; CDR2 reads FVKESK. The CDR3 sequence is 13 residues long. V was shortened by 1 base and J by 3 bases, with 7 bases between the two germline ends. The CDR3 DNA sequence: TGTGCCAGCAGCCAAGGGGGGGACTACGAGCAGTACTTC. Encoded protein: CASSQGGDYEQYF.

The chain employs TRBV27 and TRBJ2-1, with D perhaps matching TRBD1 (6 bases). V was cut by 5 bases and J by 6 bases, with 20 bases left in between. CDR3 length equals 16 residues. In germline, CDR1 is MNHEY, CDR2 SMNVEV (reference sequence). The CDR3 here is CASSRRGRWAINEQFF. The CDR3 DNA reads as TGTGCCAGCAGTCGCAGGGGCCGATGGGCGATCAATGAGCAGTTCTTC.